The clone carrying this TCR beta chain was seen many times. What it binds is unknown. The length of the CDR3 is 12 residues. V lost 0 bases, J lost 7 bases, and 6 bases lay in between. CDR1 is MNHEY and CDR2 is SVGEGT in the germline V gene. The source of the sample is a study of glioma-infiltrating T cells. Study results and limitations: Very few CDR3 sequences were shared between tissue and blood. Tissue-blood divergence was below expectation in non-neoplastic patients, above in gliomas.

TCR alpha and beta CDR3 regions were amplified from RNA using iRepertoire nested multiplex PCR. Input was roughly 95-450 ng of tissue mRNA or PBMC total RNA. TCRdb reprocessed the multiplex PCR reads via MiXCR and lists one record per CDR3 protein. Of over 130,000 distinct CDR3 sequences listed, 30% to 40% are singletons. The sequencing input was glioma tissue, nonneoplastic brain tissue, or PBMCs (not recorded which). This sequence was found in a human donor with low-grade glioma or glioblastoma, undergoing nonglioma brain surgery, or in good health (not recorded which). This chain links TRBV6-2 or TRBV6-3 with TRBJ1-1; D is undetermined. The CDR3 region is CASSYSFFEAFF. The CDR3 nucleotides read TGTGCCAGCAGTTACTCGTTCTTTGAAGCTTTCTTT.